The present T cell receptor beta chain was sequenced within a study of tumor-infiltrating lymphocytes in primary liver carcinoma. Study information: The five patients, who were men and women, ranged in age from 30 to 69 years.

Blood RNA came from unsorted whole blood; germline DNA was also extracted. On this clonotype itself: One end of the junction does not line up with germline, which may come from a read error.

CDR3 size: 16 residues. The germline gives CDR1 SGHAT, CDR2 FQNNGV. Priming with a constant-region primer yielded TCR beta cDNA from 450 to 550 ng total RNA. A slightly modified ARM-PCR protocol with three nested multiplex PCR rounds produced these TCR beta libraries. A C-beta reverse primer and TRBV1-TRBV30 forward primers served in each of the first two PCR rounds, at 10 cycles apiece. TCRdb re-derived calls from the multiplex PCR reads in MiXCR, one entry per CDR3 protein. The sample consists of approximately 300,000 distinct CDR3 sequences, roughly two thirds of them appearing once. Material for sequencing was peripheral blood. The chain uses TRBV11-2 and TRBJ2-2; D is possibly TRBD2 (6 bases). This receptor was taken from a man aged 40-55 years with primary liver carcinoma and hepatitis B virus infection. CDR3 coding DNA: TGTGCCAACAGCTTAGATGCGGGGATGAACACCGGAGAGCTGTTTTTT. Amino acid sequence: CANSLDAGMNTGELFF.